One sample yielded the 10 T cell receptor beta chains listed below, sequenced in a study of CD8 T cells in ankylosing spondylitis. Overall study findings and caveats: Seemingly characteristic of ankylosing spondylitis blood was a TCR beta motif consisting of fewer than 10 highly homologous variants.

What these receptors recognize is not known. TCRdb fed the 5' RACE reads into MiXCR, producing one record per CDR3 protein. The sample has about 480,000 distinct CDR3 sequences, roughly 17% seen once. Specimen: blood, either unsorted or a sorted T cell fraction (not recorded which). The source is a male donor with ankylosing spondylitis.

The chain employs TRBV28 and TRBJ2-7, with D tentatively TRBD2 (6 bases). V lost 5 bases to trimming and J lost 3 bases, with 17 bases between them. This CDR3 is built from 15 residues. Germline values: CDR1 MDHEN, CDR2 SYDVKM. The CDR3 coding sequence is TGTGCCAGCAGTACCCGGGCGACTAGTATCTACGAGCAGTACTTC. It yields the protein CASSTRATSIYEQYF.

This clonotype showed up just a few times. The CDR3 spells CASSLTSGRAGTYEQYF. DNA for the CDR3: TGTGCCAGCAGTTTAACTAGCGGGAGGGCCGGCACCTACGAGCAGTACTTC. This chain uses TRBV12-3 or TRBV12-4 with TRBJ2-7; 13 nucleotides agree with TRBD2. The CDR3 runs 17 residues. V lost 2 bases to trimming and J lost 2 bases; unmatched junction nucleotides: 6.

This clonotype was recorded many times. V is TRBV12-3 or TRBV12-4 and J is TRBJ2-2, with TRBD2 matching over 7 bases. This CDR3 contains 16 residues. The V segment lost 0 bases and the J segment 2 bases; nucleotides outside the gene matches: 3. The CDR3 loop reads CASSLAGGVNTGELFF. The CDR3 DNA is TGTGCCAGCAGTTTAGCGGGGGGGGTAAACACCGGGGAGCTGTTTTTT.

This rearrangement joins TRBV29-1 to TRBJ1-1; D is ambiguous. V dropped 6 bases and J dropped 1 base, with 9 bases sitting between them. CDR3 length: 12 residues. In germline, CDR1 is SQVTM, CDR2 ANQGSEA. The CDR3 spells CSVAHPNTEAFF. The CDR3 region has the DNA TGCAGCGTCGCCCATCCGAACACTGAAGCTTTCTTT.

The V gene is TRBV5-1, the J gene TRBJ2-7, with D perhaps given as TRBD1 or TRBD2 (6 bases each). CDR3 length equals 21 residues. Trimming removed 4 bases from V and 0 bases from J, with 32 bases in between. The V gene's germline CDR1 is SGHRS and CDR2 YFSETQ. The CDR3 DNA reads as TGCGCCAGCAGCCCATGGACAGTTACGGGGGTCCTGACGGCCCTCTCCTACGAGCAGTACTTC. Protein: CASSPWTVTGVLTALSYEQYF.

The chain combines TRBV4-1 with TRBJ2-2; TRBD2 matches at 9 bases. The CDR3 loop spans 16 amino acids. V lost 4 bases, J lost 4 bases, and 7 bases stayed unmatched. The germline CDR1 and CDR2 sequences are MGHRA and YSYEKL. CDR3 DNA: TGCGCCAGCAGCCGCCAGGGACTAGCTGCCACCGGGGAGCTGTTTTTT. Encoded protein: CASSRQGLAATGELFF.

This chain joins TRBV12-5 and TRBJ1-4; D may be TRBD1 (6 bases). Germline lookup yields CDR1 LGHNT and CDR2 FRNRAP. The CDR3 has 16 amino acids. Trimming pared 0 bases from V and 5 bases from J, leaving 13 bases between. Written as DNA, the CDR3 is TGTGCTAGTGGTTTGGTACAGACAGGCCTCAATGAAAAACTGTTTTTT. This translates into CASGLVQTGLNEKLFF.

The sample holds many counts of this clonotype. The chain joins TRBV10-3 to TRBJ2-7, with TRBD2 matching 7 bases. Germline V gene lookup returns CDR1 ENHRY and CDR2 SYGVKD. Trimming took 6 bases from V and 0 from J; bases not matched to a gene: 17. There are 18 residues in the CDR3. This CDR3 reads CAISHPGSGQRISYEQYF. In nucleotides, the CDR3 is TGTGCCATCAGCCACCCGGGTAGCGGGCAGAGAATCTCCTACGAGCAGTACTTC.

This clonotype was seen a few times. The rearrangement links TRBV5-8 to TRBJ2-7; D is unresolved. The CDR3 totals 14 residues. Germline CDR1 and CDR2: SGHTS and YDEGEE. Between the trimmed V and J ends, which lost 5 bases and 0 bases, there was a span of 12 bases. DNA for the CDR3: TGTGCCAGCAGGGTGGAGACAAGCTCCTACGAGCAGTACTTC. This encodes CASRVETSSYEQYF.

The rearrangement uses TRBV20-1 and TRBJ2-5; TRBD1 is a possible D gene (5 bases). The CDR3 runs to 15 residues. In germline, CDR1 is DFQATT, CDR2 SNEGSKA (reference sequence). Trimming stripped 0 bases from V and 1 base from J, with 12 bases between. The CDR3 sequence is CSAREPRQSQETQYF. Written as DNA, the CDR3 is TGCAGTGCTAGAGAGCCTAGACAGAGCCAAGAGACCCAGTACTTC.